The 17 T cell receptor beta chains below were found in one sample sequenced in a study of blood T cell repertoires in COVID-19 (dated by TCRdb to about 2020). Library prep was done by the immunoSEQ multiplex PCR assay. TCRdb obtained this table from immuneACCESS and retained in-frame rearrangements with V and J assigned. These tables miss some clones; where compared with another copy, unresolved V genes account for less than half of the shortfall, and the remainder is unexplained. The sample data list approximately 97,000 clones, and under 85% of these were observed just once. Around an eighth of the sample goes to the ten largest clones. The sequenced sample consisted of peripheral blood. The receptors shown here come from a human donor in a cohort sampled during active COVID-19.

The V and J genes are TRBV27 and TRBJ1-4; TRBD1 is a possible D gene (6 bases). Trimming took off 1 base at V and 5 bases at J, with 8 bases between the two ends. Germline-derived CDR1 and CDR2 are MNHEY and SMNVEV (reference sequence). CDR3 length equals 14 residues. In DNA, the CDR3 is TGTGCCAGCAGTTTATGGCAGGGGAATGAAAAACTGTTTTTT. The encoded protein is CASSLWQGNEKLFF.

This chain uses TRBV7-6 with TRBJ1-5, with TRBD1 as a possible D gene (5 bases). Germline V gene lookup returns CDR1 SGHVS and CDR2 FNYEAQ. The CDR3 contains 17 residues. Between the trimmed V and J ends, which lost 5 bases and 3 bases, there was a span of 20 bases. The CDR3 DNA reads as TGTGCCAGCAGCGCCTACGTTGGGGCAGTTTTCAATCAGCCCCAGCATTTT. This gives the protein CASSAYVGAVFNQPQHF.

The V call is TRBV6-5, the J call TRBJ2-3, with a possible D match to TRBD1 (5 bases). The germline V and J ends were trimmed by 4 bases and 1 base, with 9 bases remaining between them. CDR3 length: 14 residues. Germline loops: CDR1 MNHEY, CDR2 SVGAGI. CDR3 bases: TGTGCCAGCAGTTCCAGGGCGCGCACAGATACGCAGTATTTT. Amino acids: CASSSRARTDTQYF.

The V and J genes are TRBV5-1 and TRBJ1-2, with D tentatively TRBD1 (6 bases). Germline V CDR1 and CDR2: SGHRS, YFSETQ. V shed 5 bases and J shed 4 bases, with 18 bases lying between them. The CDR3 has 15 amino acids. The CDR3 nucleotides read TGCGCCAGCAGTTCCACAGGGAAGTCGGGCTATGGCTACACCTTC. This gives the protein CASSSTGKSGYGYTF.

V is TRBV30 and J is TRBJ1-2; 9 nucleotides agree with TRBD1. J was trimmed by 2 bases and V by 6 bases; bases with no gene match: 4. This CDR3 contains 13 residues. Germline CDR1 and CDR2: GTSNPN and SVGIG (reference sequence). The CDR3 DNA is TGTGCCTGTACCGGGACAGGGAACTATGGCTACACCTTC. The encoded protein is CACTGTGNYGYTF.

V and J are TRBV12-3 or TRBV12-4 and TRBJ1-1; the D is unclear. The CDR3 spans 13 residues. Trimming took 0 bases from V and 10 from J, leaving 12 bases between them. CDR3 amino acids: CASSLARQEGAFF. DNA of the CDR3: TGTGCCAGCAGTTTAGCGCGGCAGGAGGGAGCTTTCTTT.

The chain combines TRBV28 with TRBJ2-1, with 9 bases fitting TRBD2. Germline CDR1 is MDHEN and CDR2 is SYDVKM. The CDR3 consists of 15 residues. V dropped 4 bases and J dropped 5; count of bases not matched to a gene: 6. This CDR3 is CASSSLAGVDNEQFF. The CDR3 DNA follows: TGTGCCAGCAGTTCCTTAGCGGGAGTTGACAATGAGCAGTTCTTC.

The chain joins TRBV7-9 to TRBJ2-7, with TRBD2 matching over 8 bases. CDR1 and CDR2 from the germline V gene are SEHNR and FQNEAQ (reference sequence). The CDR3 totals 12 residues. V lost 7 bases and J lost 2; bases outside the gene matches: 1. The DNA for the CDR3 is TGTGCCAGCACAGCGGGGGCCTACGAGCAGTACTTC. Translated, it gives CASTAGAYEQYF.

The chain recombines TRBV28 with TRBJ1-5, with D maybe TRBD1 (5 bases). Per germline, CDR1 MDHEN and CDR2 SYDVKM. V was shortened by 5 bases and J by 6 bases, with 14 bases between the two germline ends. The CDR3 has 14 amino acids. The CDR3 DNA reads TGTGCCAGCAGTCCCGCCCAGGGAATTCAGCCCCAGCATTTT. It encodes CASSPAQGIQPQHF.

The V gene is TRBV6-1, the J gene TRBJ2-7; TRBD1 is a possible D gene (6 bases). The germline V gene has CDR1 MNHNS and CDR2 SASEGT. The ends were cut back, 2 bases at V and 4 bases at J, with 12 bases in the middle. The CDR3 contains 14 residues. The chain's CDR3 is CASSEIRGRYEQYF. CDR3 sequence (DNA): TGTGCCAGCAGTGAAATTAGGGGGAGATACGAGCAGTACTTC.

This chain joins TRBV6-5 and TRBJ1-4, with 8 bases that match TRBD1. The V gene's germline CDR1 is MNHEY and CDR2 SVGAGI. The V gene end was trimmed by 5 bases and the J gene end by 5 bases; junction bases not matched to a gene: 7. CDR3 length equals 15 residues. The CDR3 is CASSPIRDRNEKLFF. DNA of the CDR3: TGTGCCAGCAGTCCCATCCGGGACAGGAATGAAAAACTGTTTTTT.

A word on this clone: At one end the junction does not follow the germline gene, possibly because of a read error. The rearrangement links TRBV2 to TRBJ1-1, with D perhaps TRBD1 (5 bases). Germline values: CDR1 SNHLY, CDR2 FYNNEI. The CDR3 loop spans 13 amino acids. Written as DNA, the CDR3 is TGTGCCAGCAGTGGGACCCGAGGGACTGGAGCTTTCTTT. It codes for CASSGTRGTGAFF. The full variable domain, completed using reference TRBV2 and TRBJ1-1, is EPEVTQTPSHQVTQMGQEVILRCVPISNHLYFYWYRQILGQKVEFLVSFYNNEISEKSEIFDDQFSVERPDGSNFTLKIRSTKLEDSAMYFCASSGTRGTGAFFGQGTRLTVV.

A few counts support this clone. This chain joins TRBV4-1 and TRBJ2-3, with 9 bases matching TRBD2. The CDR3 extends over 20 amino acids. V shed 0 bases, J shed 5 bases, and the junction held 18 bases outside the gene matches. Germline V gives CDR1 MGHRA, CDR2 YSYEKL. CDR3 sequence: CASSQDEAASGATRVDTQYF. In DNA, the CDR3 is TGCGCCAGCAGCCAAGACGAGGCGGCTAGCGGGGCGACCAGGGTAGATACGCAGTATTTT.

This chain uses TRBV18 with TRBJ1-4; 9 positions agree with TRBD1. This CDR3 spans 14 amino acids. CDR1 KGHSH and CDR2 LQKENI come from the germline V gene. V dropped 0 bases and J dropped 7; count of bases not matched to a gene: 0. The CDR3 DNA sequence: TGTGCCAGCTCACCACCGACAGGGGGTGAAAAACTGTTTTTT. Amino acids: CASSPPTGGEKLFF.

The V and J genes are TRBV5-1 and TRBJ1-1; a possible D gene is TRBD1 (5 bases). V was clipped by 1 base and J by 2 bases, with 12 bases between them. Germline CDR1 SGHRS, CDR2 YFSETQ. This CDR3 is built from 15 residues. The CDR3 DNA reads as TGCGCCAGCAGCTTGTATCCAGGGATAAACACTGAAGCTTTCTTT. This codes for CASSLYPGINTEAFF. Full variable domain (outside the CDR3, taken from reference TRBV5-1 and TRBJ1-1): KAGVTQTPRYLIKTRGQQVTLSCSPISGHRSVSWYQQTPGQGLQFLFEYFSETQRNKGNFPGRFSGRQFSNSRSEMNVSTLELGDSALYLCASSLYPGINTEAFFGQGTRLTVV.

V and J are TRBV7-2 and TRBJ2-7, with 7 bases lining up with TRBD1. Per germline, CDR1 SGHTA and CDR2 FQGNSA. CDR3 length: 15 residues. The V segment lost 3 bases and the J segment 3 bases; nucleotides outside the gene matches: 8. The CDR3 bases are TGTGCCAGCAGCTTCGTGCCGGGACAGCTCTACGAGCAGTACTTC. Protein product: CASSFVPGQLYEQYF.

The CDR3 DNA follows: TGTGCCAGCAGTGAACTAGCAAGAACCTACAATGAGCAGTTCTTC. This gives the protein CASSELARTYNEQFF. The chain uses TRBV6-1 and TRBJ2-1; maybe TRBD2 (5 bases). The CDR3 spans 15 residues. In germline, CDR1 is MNHNS, CDR2 SASEGT. V lost 2 bases and J lost 2, with 10 bases in between.